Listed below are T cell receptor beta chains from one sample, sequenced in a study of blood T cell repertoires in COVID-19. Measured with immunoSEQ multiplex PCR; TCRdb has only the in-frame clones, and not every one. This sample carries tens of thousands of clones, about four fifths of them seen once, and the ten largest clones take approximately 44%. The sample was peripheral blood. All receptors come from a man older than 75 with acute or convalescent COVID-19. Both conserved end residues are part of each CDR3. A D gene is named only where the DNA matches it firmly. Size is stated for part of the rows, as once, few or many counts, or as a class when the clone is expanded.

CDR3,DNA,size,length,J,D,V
CASMESNIVTGELFF,TGTGCCAGTATGGAGTCCAACATTGTCACCGGGGAGCTGTTTTTT,.,15,TRBJ2-2,.,TRBV19
CAWSVQGVGYTF,TGTGCCTGGAGTGTACAAGGGGTGGGTTACACCTTC,.,12,TRBJ1-2,.,TRBV30
CASSLRQLPDTGELFF,TGTGCCAGCAGCTTGAGACAGCTCCCCGACACCGGGGAGCTGTTTTTT,.,16,TRBJ2-2,.,TRBV11-1
CATSRGSLAAQETQYF,TGTGCCACCAGCAGGGGGAGTCTAGCGGCCCAAGAGACCCAGTACTTC,.,16,TRBJ2-5,TRBD2,TRBV15
CASRPTGGETQYF,TGTGCCAGCAGACCCACAGGGGGAGAGACCCAGTACTTC,.,13,TRBJ2-5,TRBD1,TRBV12-3/TRBV12-4
CASSMNSGQSNQPQHF,TGTGCCAGTAGTATGAATTCCGGACAGTCCAATCAGCCCCAGCATTTT,.,16,TRBJ1-5,.,TRBV19
CASSLEAGVGYEQYF,TGTGCCAGCAGCTTAGAGGCGGGAGTCGGCTACGAGCAGTACTTC,.,15,TRBJ2-7,TRBD2,TRBV11-2
CASSLVSGGQYEQYF,TGCGCCAGCAGCTTGGTCTCAGGGGGACAGTACGAGCAGTACTTC,.,15,TRBJ2-7,TRBD1,TRBV5-1
CSASSGVLDGYTF,TGCAGTGCTAGTTCGGGGGTCCTTGATGGCTACACCTTC,.,13,TRBJ1-2,.,TRBV20-1
CASSLEGALTRGYTF,TGTGCCAGCAGCTTGGAAGGGGCACTGACCCGCGGCTACACCTTC,few,15,TRBJ1-2,.,TRBV5-5
CASSFGAGGADTQYF,TGTGCCAGCAGTTTCGGGGCAGGGGGCGCAGATACGCAGTATTTT,.,15,TRBJ2-3,TRBD1,TRBV28
CASSYQGNYEKLFF,TGTGCCAGCAGTTACCAGGGGAACTATGAAAAACTGTTTTTT,.,14,TRBJ1-4,.,TRBV6-2/TRBV6-3
CASRKGAGGSYEQYF,TGTGCCAGCAGAAAGGGGGCGGGAGGCTCCTACGAGCAGTACTTC,once,15,TRBJ2-7,.,TRBV6-6
CASSPGYYGYTF,TGTGCCAGTTCCCCGGGATACTATGGCTACACCTTC,few,12,TRBJ1-2,.,TRBV7-8
CASSLAAQAIYF,TGTGCCAGCAGCTTAGCAGCCCAAGCCATATATTTT,once,12,TRBJ1-3,.,TRBV7-2
CASSLFPRTGLNSPLHF,TGTGCCAGCAGTTTATTCCCAAGGACAGGCCTGAATTCACCCCTCCACTTT,.,17,TRBJ1-6,TRBD1,TRBV27